The 17 T cell receptor beta chains below come from one sample, sequenced in a study of ipilimumab plus nivolumab after autologous stem cell transplantation. The assay was immunoSEQ multiplex PCR, and TCRdb's table has in-frame clones only and misses some. The sample has 9,000 to 15,000 clones, about 75% seen once. Source: PBMCs, taken in a trial of ipilimumab plus nivolumab as post-transplant consolidation. These receptors all come from a male donor with multiple myeloma.

The J gene is TRBJ1-1, the V gene TRBV11-2, with D perhaps TRBD1 (5 bases). With 1 base removed from V and 5 bases from J, the gap between germline ends came to 17 bases. CDR1 SGHAT and CDR2 FQNNGV come from the germline V gene. This CDR3 spans 16 amino acids. The chain's CDR3 is CASSLVAGQSDTEAFF. CDR3 sequence (DNA): TGTGCCAGCAGCTTAGTGGCGGGGCAGTCAGATACTGAAGCTTTCTTT.

The chain is built from TRBV4-3 and TRBJ2-5; the D gene is possibly TRBD2 (6 bases). CDR1 and CDR2 (germline): LGHNA, YSLEER. V dropped 5 bases and J dropped 1 base, with 11 bases sitting between them. The length of the CDR3 is 14 residues. DNA for the CDR3: TGCGCCAGCAGCGCCGGGACTCTCCAAGAGACCCAGTACTTC. Translated, it gives CASSAGTLQETQYF.

This clone was seen just once. The V call is TRBV18, the J call TRBJ1-1; D remains ambiguous. CDR3 length: 13 residues. V was shortened by 4 bases and J by 6 bases, with 12 bases between the two germline ends. Germline CDR1 is KGHSH and CDR2 is LQKENI. The CDR3 loop is CASSQTRNAEAFF. Here the CDR3 DNA reads TGTGCCAGCTCACAAACAAGAAACGCTGAAGCTTTCTTT.

The V and J genes are TRBV11-2 and TRBJ2-3; TRBD2 matches at 11 bases. Germline CDR1 and CDR2: SGHAT and FQNNGV. Trimming cost V 3 bases and J 3 bases; bases outside gene matches: 5. The CDR3 extends over 16 amino acids. CDR3 loop: CASSFSGGALTDTQYF. CDR3 coding DNA: TGTGCCAGCAGCTTTAGCGGGGGGGCGCTTACAGATACGCAGTATTTT.

The CDR3 sequence is CASSYDRAYEQYF. CDR3 nucleotides: TGTGCCAGCAGTTACGACAGGGCGTACGAGCAGTACTTC. V is TRBV6-5 and J is TRBJ2-7; TRBD1 agrees at 7 bases. V dropped 2 bases and J dropped 4; count of bases not matched to a gene: 2. This CDR3 has 13 residues. Germline assignment: CDR1 MNHEY and CDR2 SVGAGI.

V gene TRBV27 combines with J gene TRBJ2-3; possibly TRBD2 for D (7 bases). Germline-derived CDR1 and CDR2 are MNHEY and SMNVEV (reference sequence). V was trimmed by 6 bases and J by 4 bases, leaving 20 bases between them. The CDR3 has 16 amino acids. CDR3 region: CASRSLGGPVADTQYF. CDR3 bases: TGTGCCAGCAGATCCCTGGGGGGGCCCGTAGCAGATACGCAGTATTTT.

The chain couples TRBV5-1 to TRBJ1-2, with 7 bases identical to TRBD1. Germline V CDR1 and CDR2: SGHRS, YFSETQ. The CDR3 extends over 13 amino acids. V was clipped by 4 bases and J by 3 bases; unmatched bases: 3. The CDR3 nucleotides read TGCGCCAGCAGCCTAACAGGGGACTATGGCTACACCTTC. Its protein is CASSLTGDYGYTF.

The chain couples TRBV6-5 to TRBJ2-5; 11 nucleotides agree with TRBD2. The CDR3 length is 15 residues. From germline, CDR1 is MNHEY and CDR2 SVGAGI. V shed 10 bases, J shed 5 bases, and the junction held 12 bases outside the gene matches. The CDR3 reads CATRLAGGPGETQYF. The CDR3 region has the DNA TGTGCCACTAGGCTAGCGGGGGGCCCCGGGGAGACCCAGTACTTC.

CDR3 nucleotide sequence: TGTGCCAGCTCACCACGGGGTAGCGGCTCCTACAATGAGCAGTTCTTC. Amino acids: CASSPRGSGSYNEQFF. V is TRBV18 and J is TRBJ2-1; tentatively, D is TRBD2 (6 bases). Trimming removed 1 base from V and 0 bases from J, with 10 bases in between. This CDR3 contains 16 residues. Germline V gene sequence: CDR1 KGHSH, CDR2 LQKENI.

The genes are TRBV4-1 and TRBJ1-1; D not certain. Between the trimmed V and J ends, which lost 0 bases and 1 base, there was a span of 9 bases. CDR1 and CDR2 (germline): MGHRA, YSYEKL. The CDR3 is 15 amino acids. The CDR3 region is CASSQDLGGNTEAFF. The CDR3 DNA reads TGCGCCAGCAGCCAAGATTTAGGAGGGAACACTGAAGCTTTCTTT.

The chain carries TRBV7-3 and TRBJ2-2; 11 bases are a match to TRBD2. The CDR3 runs 17 residues. V trimming: 5 bases; J trimming: 3 bases; junction bases outside the gene matches: 8. Germline V lookup: CDR1 SGHTA, CDR2 FQGTGA. DNA of the CDR3: TGTGCCAGCAGCCGGATAGCGGGGGGGCCCGACACCGGGGAGCTGTTTTTT. Amino acids: CASSRIAGGPDTGELFF.

V usage is TRBV2 and J usage is TRBJ2-3; 11 bases fit TRBD1. Per germline, CDR1 SNHLY and CDR2 FYNNEI. The V gene end was trimmed by 3 bases and the J gene end by 13 bases; junction bases not matched to a gene: 6. The CDR3 has 13 amino acids. The CDR3 DNA reads TGTGCCAGCAGTGATAACCCGGGACAGGGGGAGTATTTT. Translated, it gives CASSDNPGQGEYF.

The V gene is TRBV9, the J gene TRBJ2-5; D is possibly TRBD1 or TRBD2 (5 bases each). The CDR3 is 13 amino acids. V lost 3 bases and J lost 4, with 10 bases in between. Germline CDR1 is SGDLS and CDR2 is YYNGEE. CDR3 sequence reads: CASSGPGGETQYF. The CDR3 coding sequence is TGTGCCAGCAGCGGGCCTGGGGGAGAGACCCAGTACTTC.

The chain combines TRBV27 with TRBJ1-2; TRBD1 agrees at 7 bases. Germline trimming cut 6 bases from V and 5 bases from J; bases unmatched to any gene: 9. The germline V gene has CDR1 MNHEY and CDR2 SMNVEV (reference sequence). The CDR3 consists of 14 residues. CDR3 residues: CASSLQGRGYGYTF. The CDR3 DNA is TGTGCCAGCAGCTTACAGGGGCGGGGGTATGGCTACACCTTC.

V gene TRBV6-5 combines with J gene TRBJ2-7, with 8 bases that match TRBD1. V shed 9 bases and J 2 bases; nucleotides not matched to a gene: 6. The germline gives CDR1 MNHEY, CDR2 SVGAGI. The length of the CDR3 is 13 residues. The CDR3 loop reads CASAQGDTYEQYF. The DNA of the CDR3 is TGTGCCAGTGCACAGGGGGACACCTACGAGCAGTACTTC.

The chain couples TRBV6-6 to TRBJ2-3; D tentatively reads TRBD1 or TRBD2 (5 bases each). V gave up 6 bases and J gave up 2 bases, with 15 bases separating them. The CDR3 runs 15 residues. Germline CDR1 is MNHNY and CDR2 is SVGAGI (reference sequence). Here the CDR3 reads CASRSGTYYTDTQYF. The CDR3, as DNA: TGTGCCAGCAGGTCCGGGACGTATTACACAGATACGCAGTATTTT.

V usage is TRBV21-1 and J usage is TRBJ2-1; TRBD2, as called in the table, went unchecked against the DNA. TRBV21-1 is listed as a pseudogene. The CDR3 is 13 amino acids. In DNA form, the CDR3 reads TGTGCCAGCAGCAAACGGGGAATAAATGAGCAGTTCTTC. Its translation: CASSKRGINEQFF.